This TCR beta chain stems from a study of cytomegalovirus exposure and HLA in healthy donors. Study context: T cells numbering around 190 million yielded some 110 million unique TCR beta sequences in an earlier analysis.

Overall study results and limits: A few V segments could not be told apart, such as TRBV6-2 and TRBV6-3, and were left out.

The germline V gene has CDR1 MGHRA and CDR2 YSYEKL. V was shortened by 4 bases and J by 0 bases, with 10 bases between the two germline ends. The CDR3 consists of 15 residues. Use of 60 Vbeta and 13 Jbeta primers characterized the PCR. In the source study's methods: Later reanalysis found roughly 80 million unique TCR beta chains, 10 million to 14 million of them shared. Method: immunoSEQ multiplex PCR; TCRdb's copy keeps in-frame clones and lacks some. That table furnishes V, J and clone size, whereas the DNA furnished D and trimming. The sample lists approximately 90,000 clones, approximately 7.6% seen once, with under 3% in the top ten. This clone turned up a few times. Its antigen is as yet unknown.

Input material: PBMCs. This TCR derives from a man aged 45-65 years in good health and CMV-seronegative. The chain links TRBV4-1 to TRBJ2-1; D might be TRBD1 (5 bases). The CDR3 DNA reads as TGCGCCAGCAGCCTGGACACGAGCTCCTACAATGAGCAGTTCTTC. It specifies CASSLDTSSYNEQFF.